A selection of T cell receptor beta chains follows, all from one sample in a study of blood T cell repertoires in COVID-19. Measured with immunoSEQ multiplex PCR; TCRdb has only the in-frame clones, and not every one. The profile covers roughly 100,000 clones, with more than 70% appearing a single time and over 15% taken by the ten largest. The material sequenced was peripheral blood. Receptor source: a woman of 80 years or more in a cohort sampled during active COVID-19. Each CDR3 is given with its conserved first and last residue. Each record gives: clone size, D gene, V gene, J gene, CDR3 protein, CDR3 DNA. D genes are given only for firm matches. Some rows mark clone size as missing; the rest say once, few, many or name a class of expanded clone.

-	TRBD2	TRBV5-6	TRBJ2-3	CASRPSGTMTSTDTQYF	TGTGCCAGCAGGCCAAGCGGGACTATGACTAGCACAGATACGCAGTATTTT
-	TRBD2	TRBV4-1	TRBJ2-1	CASSHSGGANEQFF	TGCGCCAGCAGCCATAGCGGGGGGGCGAATGAGCAGTTCTTC
-	-	TRBV5-1	TRBJ2-1	CASSSQGTRLSYNEQFF	TGCGCCAGCAGCTCCCAGGGTACGCGCCTCTCCTACAATGAGCAGTTCTTC
-	-	TRBV6-5	TRBJ1-1	CASSYSLANTEAFF	TGTGCCAGCAGTTACTCTCTGGCCAACACTGAAGCTTTCTTT
few	-	TRBV30	TRBJ1-2	CAWSVRDRINYGYTF	TGTGCCTGGAGTGTACGTGACAGGATTAACTATGGCTACACCTTC
-	TRBD1	TRBV4-2	TRBJ1-4	CASSQTGGDEKLFF	TGTGCCAGCAGCCAGACAGGGGGGGATGAAAAACTGTTTTTT
-	TRBD1	TRBV30	TRBJ1-4	CAWRKGQGLLFF	TGTGCCTGGAGAAAAGGACAGGGCTTACTGTTTTTT
-	-	TRBV18	TRBJ2-7	CASSVAGSYEQYF	TGTGCCAGCTCAGTGGCGGGTTCCTACGAGCAGTACTTC
-	TRBD2	TRBV10-2	TRBJ2-5	CASSEWLAGGETQYF	TGCGCCAGCAGTGAGTGGCTAGCGGGAGGGGAGACCCAGTACTTC
-	TRBD2	TRBV5-1	TRBJ2-1	CASSLAAGSYNEQFF	TGCGCCAGCAGCTTGGCAGCGGGATCCTACAATGAGCAGTTCTTC
-	-	TRBV19	TRBJ1-2	CASRGGARQTVYTF	TGTGCCAGTAGGGGGGGGGCACGTCAGACCGTCTACACCTTC
once	-	TRBV28	TRBJ1-2	CASSLPLQGAYGYTF	TGTGCCAGCAGTTTACCATTACAGGGAGCCTATGGCTACACCTTC
-	-	TRBV27	TRBJ2-5	CASSFQGGQETQYF	TGTGCCAGCAGTTTTCAGGGGGGACAAGAGACCCAGTACTTC
once	-	TRBV19	TRBJ2-1	CASSLQTSSYNEQFF	TGTGCCAGTAGCCTTCAGACTAGTTCCTACAATGAGCAGTTCTTC
-	-	TRBV12-3/TRBV12-4	TRBJ1-1	CASSLGGLTEAFF	TGTGCCAGCAGTTTGGGAGGGTTGACTGAAGCTTTCTTT
-	-	TRBV5-8	TRBJ2-2	CASSLGQRGTGELFF	TGTGCCAGCAGCTTGGGACAAAGAGGGACCGGGGAGCTGTTTTTT
-	-	TRBV28	TRBJ2-5	CASRGGIPGETQYF	TGTGCCAGCAGGGGGGGTATCCCTGGGGAGACCCAGTACTTC
-	-	TRBV24-1	TRBJ1-1	CATSGQTGQGGDTEAFF	TGTGCCACCAGTGGTCAAACCGGCCAAGGCGGGGACACTGAAGCTTTCTTT
-	-	TRBV19	TRBJ2-3	CASSIMGGDTQYF	TGTGCCAGTAGTATTATGGGGGGAGATACGCAGTATTTT
-	-	TRBV2	TRBJ1-2	CASSDWSGYTF	TGTGCCAGCAGTGATTGGAGTGGCTACACCTTC
-	-	TRBV16	TRBJ2-1	CASSPSQLHEQFF	TGTGCCAGCAGCCCTTCACAGTTGCATGAGCAGTTCTTC
-	-	TRBV27	TRBJ2-3	CASKFTGTDTQYF	TGTGCCAGCAAGTTTACAGGCACAGATACGCAGTATTTT
-	-	TRBV4-1	TRBJ2-7	CASSILSGLYEQYF	TGCGCCAGCAGCATACTCTCGGGACTCTACGAGCAGTACTTC
-	TRBD2	TRBV3-1/TRBV3-2	TRBJ2-3	CASSQDPWSGRGTQYF	TGTGCCAGCAGCCAAGACCCATGGAGCGGGAGGGGTACGCAGTATTTT
few	TRBD1	TRBV3-1/TRBV3-2	TRBJ1-5	CASSLWGQGLNQPQHF	TGTGCCAGCAGCCTATGGGGACAGGGGCTCAATCAGCCCCAGCATTTT
-	-	TRBV3-1/TRBV3-2	TRBJ1-2	CASSQEGTSNYGYTF	TGTGCCAGCAGCCAAGAGGGGACAAGTAACTATGGCTACACCTTC
-	TRBD1	TRBV25-1	TRBJ1-6	CASSDPGQFNSPLHF	TGTGCCAGCAGTGATCCGGGACAGTTTAATTCACCCCTCCACTTT
once	-	TRBV6-5	TRBJ2-7	CASSYSYGGGEQYF	TGTGCCAGCAGTTACTCGTACGGGGGAGGCGAGCAGTACTTC
-	TRBD1	TRBV7-8	TRBJ2-1	CASSLRDRGYNEQFF	TGTGCCAGCAGCTTAAGGGACAGGGGCTACAATGAGCAGTTCTTC
-	TRBD2	TRBV6-5	TRBJ2-1	CASSRGLAGDNEQFF	TGTGCCAGCAGTAGGGGACTAGCGGGGGACAATGAGCAGTTCTTC
-	-	TRBV28	TRBJ1-5	CASSLIGQPQHF	TGTGCCAGCAGTTTAATCGGGCAGCCCCAGCATTTT
-	-	TRBV13	TRBJ2-1	CASSLLGSSYNEQFF	TGTGCCAGCAGCTTACTCGGGAGCTCCTACAATGAGCAGTTCTTC
-	TRBD1	TRBV7-9	TRBJ1-5	CASSSNRGWDQPQHF	TGTGCCAGCAGCTCCAACAGGGGCTGGGATCAGCCCCAGCATTTT
-	-	TRBV6-5	TRBJ2-1	CASSYSTAYNEQFF	TGTGCCAGCAGTTACTCGACAGCTTACAATGAGCAGTTCTTC
few	TRBD1	TRBV15	TRBJ2-1	CATSDRDREYNEQFF	TGTGCCACCAGCGACCGGGACAGGGAATACAATGAGCAGTTCTTC
-	TRBD2	TRBV30	TRBJ2-1	CAWKAGELGGAKQFF	TGTGCCTGGAAAGCGGGAGAATTAGGGGGGGCGAAGCAGTTCTTC
few	TRBD1	TRBV7-2	TRBJ2-1	CASGTQGASQLEQFF	TGTGCCAGCGGGACTCAGGGGGCGTCTCAACTTGAGCAGTTCTTC
-	TRBD1	TRBV19	TRBJ2-3	CASSPPGTGTDTQYF	TGTGCCAGTAGTCCCCCCGGGACAGGCACAGATACGCAGTATTTT
-	-	TRBV5-8	TRBJ2-2	CASSLVSGTGELFF	TGTGCCAGCAGCTTGGTCTCGGGGACCGGGGAGCTGTTTTTT
-	TRBD1	TRBV2	TRBJ1-3	CASTRQGGNTIYF	TGTGCCAGCACCAGACAGGGTGGGAACACCATATATTTT
-	-	TRBV3-1/TRBV3-2	TRBJ1-6	CASSQDGGGGGHSPLHF	TGTGCCAGCAGCCAAGACGGCGGCGGGGGAGGTCATTCACCCCTCCACTTT
-	-	TRBV2	TRBJ1-5	CASSGQNNNQPQHF	TGTGCCAGCAGTGGACAGAATAACAATCAGCCCCAGCATTTT
-	-	TRBV19	TRBJ1-1	CASSIDRVAEAFF	TGTGCCAGTAGTATAGACAGGGTGGCGGAAGCTTTCTTT
-	TRBD2	TRBV4-1	TRBJ2-5	CASSQEPSGGETQYF	TGCGCCAGCAGCCAAGAGCCTAGCGGGGGTGAGACCCAGTACTTC
-	TRBD2	TRBV18	TRBJ2-7	CASSLTSGASSYEQYF	TGTGCCAGCTCCCTGACTAGCGGGGCCAGCTCCTACGAGCAGTACTTC
-	-	TRBV3-1/TRBV3-2	TRBJ2-1	CASSQDSGSYNEQFF	TGTGCCAGCAGCCAAGACAGCGGGTCCTACAATGAGCAGTTCTTC
-	-	TRBV18	TRBJ1-6	CASSPAGVRDSPLHF	TGTGCCAGCTCACCAGCAGGGGTACGAGATTCACCCCTCCACTTT
-	TRBD2	TRBV3-1/TRBV3-2	TRBJ2-7	CASSDPVTSGTYEQYF	TGTGCCAGCAGCGACCCGGTAACTAGCGGAACCTACGAGCAGTACTTC
-	TRBD2	TRBV5-4	TRBJ2-3	CASRGGASGSTDTQYF	TGTGCCAGCAGGGGGGGGGCTAGCGGGTCCACAGATACGCAGTATTTT
few	TRBD1	TRBV4-2	TRBJ1-5	CASSQDRQGANQPQHF	TGTGCCAGCAGCCAAGATCGACAGGGGGCAAATCAGCCCCAGCATTTT
-	TRBD1	TRBV10-3	TRBJ2-2	CATGQGGTAANTGELFF	TGTGCCACCGGACAGGGGGGAACAGCGGCGAACACCGGGGAGCTGTTTTTT
-	-	TRBV19	TRBJ1-1	CASSVQTVVAEAFF	TGTGCCAGTAGTGTCCAGACAGTCGTCGCTGAAGCTTTCTTT